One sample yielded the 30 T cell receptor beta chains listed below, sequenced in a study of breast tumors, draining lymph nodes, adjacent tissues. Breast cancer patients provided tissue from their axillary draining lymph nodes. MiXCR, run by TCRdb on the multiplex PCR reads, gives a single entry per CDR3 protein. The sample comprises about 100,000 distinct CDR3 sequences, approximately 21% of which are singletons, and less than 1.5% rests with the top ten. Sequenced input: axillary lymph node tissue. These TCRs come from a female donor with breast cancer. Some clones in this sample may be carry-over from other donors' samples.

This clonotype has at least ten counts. CDR3 sequence reads: CASRGRTGELFF. The CDR3, as DNA: TGTGCCAGCAGAGGGAGGACCGGGGAGCTGTTTTTT. This sequence joins TRBV6-5 and TRBJ2-2, with a weak D call TRBD2 (6 bases). This CDR3 is built from 12 residues. Deletions cut 6 bases from V and 5 bases from J, with 7 bases between. Germline lookup yields CDR1 MNHEY and CDR2 SVGAGI.

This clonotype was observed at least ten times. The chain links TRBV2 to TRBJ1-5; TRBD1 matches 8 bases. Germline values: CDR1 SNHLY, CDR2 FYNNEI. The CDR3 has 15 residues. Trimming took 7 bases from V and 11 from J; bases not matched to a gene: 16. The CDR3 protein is CASTADTGGGPAQHF. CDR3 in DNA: TGTGCCAGCACTGCAGACACAGGGGGAGGTCCGGCCCAGCATTTT.

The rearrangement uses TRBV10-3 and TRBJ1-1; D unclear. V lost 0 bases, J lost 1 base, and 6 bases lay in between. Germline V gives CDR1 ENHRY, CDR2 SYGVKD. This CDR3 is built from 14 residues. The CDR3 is CAISESAANTEAFF. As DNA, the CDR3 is TGTGCCATCAGTGAGTCGGCAGCGAACACTGAAGCTTTCTTT.

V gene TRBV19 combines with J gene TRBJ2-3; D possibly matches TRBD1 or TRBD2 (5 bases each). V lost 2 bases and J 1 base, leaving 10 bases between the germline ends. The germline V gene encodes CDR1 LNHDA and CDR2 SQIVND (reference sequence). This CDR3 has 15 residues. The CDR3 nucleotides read TGTGCCAGTAGTATATATGGGGGACGCACAGATACGCAGTATTTT. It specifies CASSIYGGRTDTQYF. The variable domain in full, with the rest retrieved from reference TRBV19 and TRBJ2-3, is DGGITQSPKYLFRKEGQNVTLSCEQNLNHDAMYWYRQDPGQGLRLIYYSQIVNDFQKGDIAEGYSVSREKKESFPLTVTSAQKNPTAFYLCASSIYGGRTDTQYFGPGTRLTVL.

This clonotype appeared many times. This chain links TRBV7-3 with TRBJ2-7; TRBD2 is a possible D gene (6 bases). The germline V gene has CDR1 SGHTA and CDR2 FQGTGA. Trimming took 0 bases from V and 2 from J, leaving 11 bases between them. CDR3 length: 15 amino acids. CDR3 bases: TGTGCCAGCAGCTTAACTGGCGGGGTGGCCTACGAGCAGTACTTC. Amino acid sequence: CASSLTGGVAYEQYF.

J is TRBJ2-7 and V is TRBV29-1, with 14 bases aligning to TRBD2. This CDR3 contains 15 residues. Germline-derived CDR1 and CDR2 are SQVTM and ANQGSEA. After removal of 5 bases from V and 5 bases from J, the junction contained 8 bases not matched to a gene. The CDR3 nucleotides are TGCAGCGTTACCCGACCGGGACTAGCGGGAGACGAGCAGTACTTC. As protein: CSVTRPGLAGDEQYF.

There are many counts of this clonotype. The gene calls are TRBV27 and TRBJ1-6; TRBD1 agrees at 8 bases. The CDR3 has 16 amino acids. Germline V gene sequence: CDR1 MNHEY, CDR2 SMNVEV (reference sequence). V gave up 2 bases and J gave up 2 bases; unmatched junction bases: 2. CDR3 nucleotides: TGTGCCAGCAGTTTAGTACAGGGGGCCTATAATTCACCCCTCCACTTT. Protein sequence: CASSLVQGAYNSPLHF.

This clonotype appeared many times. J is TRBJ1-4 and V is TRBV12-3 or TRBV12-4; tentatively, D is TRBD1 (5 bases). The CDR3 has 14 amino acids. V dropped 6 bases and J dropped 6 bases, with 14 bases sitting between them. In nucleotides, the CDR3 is TGTGCCAGCAGACCCTTACGGGGGGATGAAAAACTGTTTTTT. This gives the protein CASRPLRGDEKLFF.

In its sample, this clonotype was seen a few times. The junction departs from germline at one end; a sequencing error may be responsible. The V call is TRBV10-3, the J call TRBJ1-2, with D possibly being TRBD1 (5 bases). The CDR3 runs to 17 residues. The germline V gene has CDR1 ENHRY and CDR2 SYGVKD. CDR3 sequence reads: CAISEPKSAPGSYSYTF. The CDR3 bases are TGTGCCATCAGTGAGCCGAAGTCGGCGCCAGGGTCCTATAGCTACACCTTC.

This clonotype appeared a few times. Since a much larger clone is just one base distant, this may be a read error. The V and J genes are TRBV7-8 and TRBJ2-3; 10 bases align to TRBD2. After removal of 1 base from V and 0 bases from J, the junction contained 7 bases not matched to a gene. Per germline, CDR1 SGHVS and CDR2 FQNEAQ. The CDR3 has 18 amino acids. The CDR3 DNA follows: TGTGCCAGCAGCTTAGGGGTCCTAGCGGGGGAAAGCACAGATACGCAGTATTTT. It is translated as CASSLGVLAGESTDTQYF.

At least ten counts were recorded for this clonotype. CDR3 amino acids: CASSPEGPRLAGANEQFF. The CDR3, as DNA: TGTGCCAGTAGTCCGGAGGGACCGAGGCTAGCGGGAGCCAATGAGCAGTTCTTC. The chain uses TRBV19 and TRBJ2-1, with 10 positions matching TRBD2. The CDR3 length is 18 residues. From germline, CDR1 is LNHDA and CDR2 SQIVND (reference sequence). V shed 5 bases, J shed 6 bases, and the junction held 16 bases outside the gene matches.

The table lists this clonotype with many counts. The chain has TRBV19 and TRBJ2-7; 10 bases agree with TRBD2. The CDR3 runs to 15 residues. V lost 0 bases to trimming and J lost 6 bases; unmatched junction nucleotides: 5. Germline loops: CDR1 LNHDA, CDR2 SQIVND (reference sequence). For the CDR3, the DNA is TGTGCCAGTAGTATAGAGCTAGCGGGGGCCCGCGAGCAGTACTTC. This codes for CASSIELAGAREQYF.

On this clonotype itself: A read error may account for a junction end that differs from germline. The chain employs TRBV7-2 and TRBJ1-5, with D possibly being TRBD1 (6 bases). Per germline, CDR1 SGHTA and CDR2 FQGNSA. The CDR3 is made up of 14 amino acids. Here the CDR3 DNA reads TGTGCCGGCAGCTCCCGACAGGACAATCAGCCCCAGCATTTT. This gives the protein CAGSSRQDNQPQHF.

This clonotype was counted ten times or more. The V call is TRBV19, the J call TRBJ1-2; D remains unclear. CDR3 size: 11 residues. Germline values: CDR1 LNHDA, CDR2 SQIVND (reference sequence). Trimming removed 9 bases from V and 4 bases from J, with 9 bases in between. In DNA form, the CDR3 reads TGTGCCAGCAGAGTTTCCTATGGCTACACCTTC. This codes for CASRVSYGYTF.

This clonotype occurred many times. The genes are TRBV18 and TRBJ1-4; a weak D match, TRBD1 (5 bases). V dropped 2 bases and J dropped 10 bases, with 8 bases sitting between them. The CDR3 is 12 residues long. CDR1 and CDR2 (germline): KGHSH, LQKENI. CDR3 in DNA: TGTGCCAGCTCACCAAACCAGGGAAAACTGTTTTTT. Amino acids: CASSPNQGKLFF.

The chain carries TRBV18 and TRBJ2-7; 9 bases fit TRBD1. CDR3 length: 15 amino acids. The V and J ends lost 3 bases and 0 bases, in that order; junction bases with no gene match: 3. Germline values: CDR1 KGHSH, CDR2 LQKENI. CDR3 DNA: TGTGCCAGCTCACCCTCACAGGGGGCCTCCTACGAGCAGTACTTC. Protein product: CASSPSQGASYEQYF.

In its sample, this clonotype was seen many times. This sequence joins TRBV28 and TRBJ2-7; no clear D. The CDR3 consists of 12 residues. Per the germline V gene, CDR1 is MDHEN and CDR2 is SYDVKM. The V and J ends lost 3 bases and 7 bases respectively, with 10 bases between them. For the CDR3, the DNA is TGTGCCAGCAGTTTGGGGTTTTGGGAGCAGTACTTC. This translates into CASSLGFWEQYF.

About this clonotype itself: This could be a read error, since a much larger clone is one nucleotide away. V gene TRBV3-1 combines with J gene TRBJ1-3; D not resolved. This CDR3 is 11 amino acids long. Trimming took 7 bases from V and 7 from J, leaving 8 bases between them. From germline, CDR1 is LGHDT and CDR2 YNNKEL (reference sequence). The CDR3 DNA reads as TGTGCCAGCAACTTGGAGAACACCATATATTTT. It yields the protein CASNLENTIYF.

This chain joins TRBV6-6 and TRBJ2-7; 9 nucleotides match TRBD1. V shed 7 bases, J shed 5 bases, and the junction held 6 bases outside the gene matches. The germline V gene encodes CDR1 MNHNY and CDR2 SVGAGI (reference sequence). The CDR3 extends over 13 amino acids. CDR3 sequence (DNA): TGTGCCAGCACCGACAGGGGGAGAGACGAGCAGTACTTC. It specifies CASTDRGRDEQYF.

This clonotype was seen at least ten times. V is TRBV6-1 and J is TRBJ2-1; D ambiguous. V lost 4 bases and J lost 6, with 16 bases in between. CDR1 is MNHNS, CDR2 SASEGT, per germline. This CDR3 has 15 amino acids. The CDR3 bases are TGTGCCAGCAGTGTGTTAGGGAAGGTAGGCAATGAGCAGTTCTTC. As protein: CASSVLGKVGNEQFF.

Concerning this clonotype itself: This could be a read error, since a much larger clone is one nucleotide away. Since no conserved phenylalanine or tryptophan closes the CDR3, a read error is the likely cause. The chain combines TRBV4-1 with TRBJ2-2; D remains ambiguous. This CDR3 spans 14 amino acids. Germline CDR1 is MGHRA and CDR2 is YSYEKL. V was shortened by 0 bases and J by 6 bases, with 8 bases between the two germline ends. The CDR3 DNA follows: TGCGCCAGCAGCCAAGATGGTGTTGCCGGGGAGCTGTTTGTT. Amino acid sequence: CASSQDGVAGELFV.

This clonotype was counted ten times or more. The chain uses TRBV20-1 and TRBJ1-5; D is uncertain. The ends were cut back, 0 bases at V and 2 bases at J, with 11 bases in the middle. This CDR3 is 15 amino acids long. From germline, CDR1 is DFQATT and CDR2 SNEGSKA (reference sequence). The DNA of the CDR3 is TGCAGTGCTAGAGATCGCCGGGCGGGCAATCAGCCCCAGCATTTT. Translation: CSARDRRAGNQPQHF.

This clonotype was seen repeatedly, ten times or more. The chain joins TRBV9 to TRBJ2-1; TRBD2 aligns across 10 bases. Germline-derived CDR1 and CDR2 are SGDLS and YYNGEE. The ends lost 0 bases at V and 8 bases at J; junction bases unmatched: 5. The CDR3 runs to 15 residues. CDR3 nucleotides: TGTGCCAGCAGCGTAGAGGCTAGCGGGAGATATGAGCAGTTCTTC. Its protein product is CASSVEASGRYEQFF.

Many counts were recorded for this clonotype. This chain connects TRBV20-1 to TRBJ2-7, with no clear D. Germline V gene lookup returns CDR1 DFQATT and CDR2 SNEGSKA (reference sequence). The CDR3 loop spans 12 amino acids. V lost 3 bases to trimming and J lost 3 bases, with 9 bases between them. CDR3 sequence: CSASPWGYEQYF. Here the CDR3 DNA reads TGCAGTGCTAGCCCCTGGGGCTACGAGCAGTACTTC.

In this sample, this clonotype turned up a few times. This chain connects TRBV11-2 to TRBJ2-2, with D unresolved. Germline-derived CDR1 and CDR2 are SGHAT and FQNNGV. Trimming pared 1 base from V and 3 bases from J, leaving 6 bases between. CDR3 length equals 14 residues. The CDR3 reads CASSLAAHTGELFF. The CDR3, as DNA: TGTGCCAGCAGCTTAGCCGCCCACACCGGGGAGCTGTTTTTT.

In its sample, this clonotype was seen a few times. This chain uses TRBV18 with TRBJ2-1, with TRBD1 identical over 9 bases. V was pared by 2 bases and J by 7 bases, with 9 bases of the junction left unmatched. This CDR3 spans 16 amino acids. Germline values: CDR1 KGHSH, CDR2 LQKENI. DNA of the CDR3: TGTGCCAGCTCACCATTGGGGACAGGGAAGGGAAATGAGCAGTTCTTC. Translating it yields CASSPLGTGKGNEQFF.

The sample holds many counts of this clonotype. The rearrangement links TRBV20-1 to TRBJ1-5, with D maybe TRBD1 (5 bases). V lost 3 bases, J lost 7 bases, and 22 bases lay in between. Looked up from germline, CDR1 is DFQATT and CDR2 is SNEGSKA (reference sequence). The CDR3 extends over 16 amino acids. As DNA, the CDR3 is TGCAGTGCTAGCCAGGTGGGGGGAGGGATCGGGCAGCCCCAGCATTTT. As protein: CSASQVGGGIGQPQHF.

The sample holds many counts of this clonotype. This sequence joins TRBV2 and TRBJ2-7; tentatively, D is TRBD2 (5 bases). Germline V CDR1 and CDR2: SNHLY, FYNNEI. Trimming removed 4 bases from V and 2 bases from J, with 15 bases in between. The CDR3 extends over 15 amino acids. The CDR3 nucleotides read TGTGCCAGCAGTGGATTCGGGGTTCAGGCCTACGAGCAGTACTTC. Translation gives CASSGFGVQAYEQYF.

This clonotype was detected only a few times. In nucleotides, the CDR3 is TGTGCCTGGAGTCGACAAGGGGCCGGGGCCCAGCATTTT. This sequence encodes CAWSRQGAGAQHF. The chain recombines TRBV30 with TRBJ1-5; maybe TRBD1 (5 bases). The V gene lost 2 bases and the J gene lost 11 bases, with 16 bases spanning the gap. The CDR3 length is 13 residues. Germline values: CDR1 GTSNPN, CDR2 SVGIG (reference sequence).

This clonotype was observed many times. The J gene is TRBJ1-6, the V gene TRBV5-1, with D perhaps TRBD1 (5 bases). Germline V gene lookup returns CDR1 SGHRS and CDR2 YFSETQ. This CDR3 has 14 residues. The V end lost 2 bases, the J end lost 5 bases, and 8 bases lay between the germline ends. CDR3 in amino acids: CASSLGTNNSPLHF. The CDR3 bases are TGCGCCAGCAGCTTAGGGACTAATAATTCACCCCTCCACTTT.